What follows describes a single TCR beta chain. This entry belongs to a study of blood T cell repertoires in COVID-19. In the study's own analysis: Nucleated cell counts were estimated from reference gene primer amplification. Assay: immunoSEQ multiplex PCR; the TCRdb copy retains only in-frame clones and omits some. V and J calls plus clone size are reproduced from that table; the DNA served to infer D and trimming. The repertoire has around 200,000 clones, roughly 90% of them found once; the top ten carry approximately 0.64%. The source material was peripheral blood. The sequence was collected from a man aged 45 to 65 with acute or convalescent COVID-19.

The CDR3 loop reads CASSLLGANQPQHF. The CDR3 DNA sequence: TGTGCCAGTTCCCTCTTAGGAGCGAATCAGCCCCAGCATTTT. The chain employs TRBV28 and TRBJ1-5; D gene uncertain. Germline CDR1 is MDHEN and CDR2 is SYDVKM. The CDR3 contains 14 residues. Trimming stripped 9 bases from V and 4 bases from J, with 16 bases between. The entire variable domain, with the rest obtained from reference TRBV28 and TRBJ1-5, is as follows: DVKVTQSSRYLVKRTGEKVFLECVQDMDHENMFWYRQDPGLGLRLIYFSYDVKMKEKGDIPEGYSVSREKKERFSLILESASTNQTSMYLCASSLLGANQPQHFGDGTRLSIL.